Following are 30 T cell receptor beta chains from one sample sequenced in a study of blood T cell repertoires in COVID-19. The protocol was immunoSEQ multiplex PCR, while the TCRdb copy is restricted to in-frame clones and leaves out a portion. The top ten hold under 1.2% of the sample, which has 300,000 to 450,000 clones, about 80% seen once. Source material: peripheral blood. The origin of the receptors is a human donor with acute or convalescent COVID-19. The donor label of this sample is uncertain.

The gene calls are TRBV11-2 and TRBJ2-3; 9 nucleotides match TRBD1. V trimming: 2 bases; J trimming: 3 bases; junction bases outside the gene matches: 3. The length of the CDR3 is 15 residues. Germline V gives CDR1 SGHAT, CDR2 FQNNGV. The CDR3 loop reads CASSLMGTGTDTQYF. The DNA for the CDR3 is TGTGCCAGCAGCTTAATGGGGACAGGGACAGATACGCAGTATTTT.

The CDR3 sequence is CASSVQGGAEAFF. The DNA of the CDR3 is TGTGCCAGCAGTGTCCAGGGGGGCGCTGAAGCTTTCTTT. The chain is built from TRBV2 and TRBJ1-1; 7 bases fit TRBD1. The V and J ends lost 4 bases and 6 bases, in that order; junction bases with no gene match: 5. This CDR3 comprises 13 residues. CDR1 is SNHLY and CDR2 is FYNNEI in the germline V gene.

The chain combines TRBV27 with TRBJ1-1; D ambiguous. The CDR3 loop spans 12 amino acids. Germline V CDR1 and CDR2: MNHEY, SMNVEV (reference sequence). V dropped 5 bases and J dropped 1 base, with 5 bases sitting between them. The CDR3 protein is CASSRGNTEAFF. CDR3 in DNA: TGTGCCAGCAGTCGCGGGAACACTGAAGCTTTCTTT.

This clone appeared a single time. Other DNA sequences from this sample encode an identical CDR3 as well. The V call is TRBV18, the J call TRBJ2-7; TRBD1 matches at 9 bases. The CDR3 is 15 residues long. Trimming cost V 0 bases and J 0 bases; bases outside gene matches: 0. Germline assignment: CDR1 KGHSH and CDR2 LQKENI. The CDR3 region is CASSPPGQGSYEQYF. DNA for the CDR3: TGTGCCAGCTCACCACCGGGACAGGGCTCCTACGAGCAGTACTTC.

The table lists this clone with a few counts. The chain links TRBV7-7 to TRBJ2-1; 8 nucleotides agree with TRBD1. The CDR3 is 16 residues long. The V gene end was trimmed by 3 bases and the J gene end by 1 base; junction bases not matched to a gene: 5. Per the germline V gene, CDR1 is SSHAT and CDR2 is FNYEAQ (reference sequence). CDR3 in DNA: TGTGCCAGCAGCTTCCCGAGACAGGGGTCCTACAATGAGCAGTTCTTC. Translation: CASSFPRQGSYNEQFF.

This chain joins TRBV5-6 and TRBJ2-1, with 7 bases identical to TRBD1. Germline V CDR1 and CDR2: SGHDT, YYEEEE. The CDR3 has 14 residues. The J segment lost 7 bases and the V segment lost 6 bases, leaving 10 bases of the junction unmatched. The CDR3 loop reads CASNYRGLRNEQFF. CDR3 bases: TGTGCCAGCAACTACAGGGGTTTGAGGAATGAGCAGTTCTTC.

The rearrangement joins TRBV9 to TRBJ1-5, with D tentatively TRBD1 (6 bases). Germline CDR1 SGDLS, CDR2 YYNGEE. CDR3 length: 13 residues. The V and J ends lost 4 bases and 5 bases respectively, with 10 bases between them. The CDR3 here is CASSRGGDQPQHF. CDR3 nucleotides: TGTGCCAGCAGCAGGGGGGGAGATCAGCCCCAGCATTTT.

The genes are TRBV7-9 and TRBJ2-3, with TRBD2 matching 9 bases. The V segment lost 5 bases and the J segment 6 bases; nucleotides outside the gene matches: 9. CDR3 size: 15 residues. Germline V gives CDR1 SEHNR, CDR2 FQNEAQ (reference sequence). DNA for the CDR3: TGTGCCAGCAGCCTCTTAGCGGGAGAATCGGATACGCAGTATTTT. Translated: CASSLLAGESDTQYF.

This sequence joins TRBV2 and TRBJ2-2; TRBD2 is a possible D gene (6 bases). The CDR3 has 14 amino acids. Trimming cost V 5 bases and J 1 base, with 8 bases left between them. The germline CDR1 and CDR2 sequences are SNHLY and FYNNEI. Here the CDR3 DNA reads TGTGCCAGCAGTCGGGACTTGAACACCGGGGAGCTGTTTTTT. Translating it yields CASSRDLNTGELFF. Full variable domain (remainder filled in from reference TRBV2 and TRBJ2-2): EPEVTQTPSHQVTQMGQEVILRCVPISNHLYFYWYRQILGQKVEFLVSFYNNEISEKSEIFDDQFSVERPDGSNFTLKIRSTKLEDSAMYFCASSRDLNTGELFFGEGSRLTVL.

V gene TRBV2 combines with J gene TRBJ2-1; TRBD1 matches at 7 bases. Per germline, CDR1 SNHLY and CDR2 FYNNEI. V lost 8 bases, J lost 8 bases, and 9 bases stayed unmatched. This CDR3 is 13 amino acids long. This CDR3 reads CASAAGGAYEQFF. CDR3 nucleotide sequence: TGTGCCAGCGCGGCAGGGGGTGCGTATGAGCAGTTCTTC.

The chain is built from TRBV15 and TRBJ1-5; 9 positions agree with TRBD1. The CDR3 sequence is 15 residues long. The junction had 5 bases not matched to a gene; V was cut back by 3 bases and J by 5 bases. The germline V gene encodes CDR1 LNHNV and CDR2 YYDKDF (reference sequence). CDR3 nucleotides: TGTGCCACCAGCAGGGACGACAGGGGGGATCAGCCCCAGCATTTT. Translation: CATSRDDRGDQPQHF.

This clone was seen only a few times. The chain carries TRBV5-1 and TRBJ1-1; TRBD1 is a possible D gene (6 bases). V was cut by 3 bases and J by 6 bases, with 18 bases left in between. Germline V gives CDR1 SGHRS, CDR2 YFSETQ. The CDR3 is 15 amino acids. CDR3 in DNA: TGCGCCAGCAGCTACGTACAGGGCAGTACTTCTGAAGCTTTCTTT. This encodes CASSYVQGSTSEAFF.

The CDR3 DNA reads as TGTGCCAGCAGCTTAGGGGGAGCCCCTTCCAATCAGCCCCAGCATTTT. This codes for CASSLGGAPSNQPQHF. The genes are TRBV7-9 and TRBJ1-5, with D uncertain. Germline-derived CDR1 and CDR2 are SEHNR and FQNEAQ (reference sequence). The V and J ends lost 1 base and 3 bases respectively, with 13 bases between them. The CDR3 has 16 residues.

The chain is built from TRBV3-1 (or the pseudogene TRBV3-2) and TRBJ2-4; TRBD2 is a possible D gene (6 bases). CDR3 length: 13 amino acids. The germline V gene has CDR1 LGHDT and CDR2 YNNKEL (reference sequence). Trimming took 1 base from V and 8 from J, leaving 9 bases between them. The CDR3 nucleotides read TGTGCCAGCAGCCAAGCGGGAGTAGACATTCAGTACTTC. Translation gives CASSQAGVDIQYF.

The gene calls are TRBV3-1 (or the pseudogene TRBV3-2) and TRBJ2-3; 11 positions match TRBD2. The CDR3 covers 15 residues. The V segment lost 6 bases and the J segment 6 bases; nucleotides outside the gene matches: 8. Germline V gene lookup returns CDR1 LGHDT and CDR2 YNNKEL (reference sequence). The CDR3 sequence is CASSLSGGAMDTQYF. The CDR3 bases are TGTGCCAGCAGTCTTAGCGGGGGGGCTATGGATACGCAGTATTTT.

CDR3 nucleotide sequence: TGCGCCAGCAGCTTCGCTACAGGGAACTATGGCTACACCTTC. It translates to CASSFATGNYGYTF. The chain is built from TRBV5-1 and TRBJ1-2, with a weak D call TRBD1 (6 bases). The CDR3 sequence is 14 residues long. V shed 2 bases and J shed 2 bases, with 10 bases lying between them. CDR1 and CDR2 from the germline V gene are SGHRS and YFSETQ.

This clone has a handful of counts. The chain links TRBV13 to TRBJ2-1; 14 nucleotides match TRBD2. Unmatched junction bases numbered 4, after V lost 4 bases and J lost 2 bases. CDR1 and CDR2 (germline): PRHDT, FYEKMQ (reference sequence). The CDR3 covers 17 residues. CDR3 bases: TGTGCCAGCAGCTCGGGACTAGCGGGAGCTGCCTACAATGAGCAGTTCTTC. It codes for CASSSGLAGAAYNEQFF.

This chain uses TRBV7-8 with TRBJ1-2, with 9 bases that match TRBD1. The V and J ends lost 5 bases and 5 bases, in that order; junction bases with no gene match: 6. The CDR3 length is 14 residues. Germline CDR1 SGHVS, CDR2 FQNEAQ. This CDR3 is CASSADRGGYGYTF. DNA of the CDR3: TGTGCCAGCAGCGCAGACAGGGGGGGGTATGGCTACACCTTC.

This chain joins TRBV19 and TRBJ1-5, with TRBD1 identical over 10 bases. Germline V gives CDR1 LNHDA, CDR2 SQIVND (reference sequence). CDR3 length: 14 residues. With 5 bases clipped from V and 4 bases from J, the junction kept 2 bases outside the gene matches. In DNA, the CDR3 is TGTGCCAGTAGTGGGGACAGGGGAAATCAGCCCCAGCATTTT. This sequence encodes CASSGDRGNQPQHF.

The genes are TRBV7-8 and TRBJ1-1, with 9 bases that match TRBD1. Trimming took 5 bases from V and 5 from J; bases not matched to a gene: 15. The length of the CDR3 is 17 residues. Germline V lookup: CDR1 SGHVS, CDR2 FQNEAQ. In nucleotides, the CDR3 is TGTGCCAGCAGCACGTACGAAAGGACAGGGGAAGGGACTGAAGCTTTCTTT. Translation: CASSTYERTGEGTEAFF. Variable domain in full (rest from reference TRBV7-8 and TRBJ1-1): GAGVSQSPRYKVAKRGQDVALRCDPISGHVSLFWYQQALGQGPEFLTYFQNEAQLDKSGLPSDRFFAERPEGSVSTLKIQRTQQEDSAVYLCASSTYERTGEGTEAFFGQGTRLTVV.

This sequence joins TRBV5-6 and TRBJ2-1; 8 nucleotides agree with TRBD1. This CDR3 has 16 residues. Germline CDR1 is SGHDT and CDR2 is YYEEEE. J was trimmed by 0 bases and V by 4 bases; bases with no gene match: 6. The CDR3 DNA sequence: TGTGCCAGCAGCAGACGGACAGGGAGCTCCTACAATGAGCAGTTCTTC. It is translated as CASSRRTGSSYNEQFF. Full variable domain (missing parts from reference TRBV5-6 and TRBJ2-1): DAGVTQSPTHLIKTRGQQVTLRCSPKSGHDTVSWYQQALGQGPQFIFQYYEEEERQRGNFPDRFSGHQFPNYSSELNVNALLLGDSALYLCASSRRTGSSYNEQFFGPGTRLTVL.

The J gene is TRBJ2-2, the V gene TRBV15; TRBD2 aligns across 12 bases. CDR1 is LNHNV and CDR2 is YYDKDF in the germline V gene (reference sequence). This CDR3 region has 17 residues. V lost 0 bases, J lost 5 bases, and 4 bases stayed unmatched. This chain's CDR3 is CATSRDPTSGRTGELFF. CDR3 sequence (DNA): TGTGCCACCAGCAGAGATCCCACTAGCGGGAGGACCGGGGAGCTGTTTTTT.

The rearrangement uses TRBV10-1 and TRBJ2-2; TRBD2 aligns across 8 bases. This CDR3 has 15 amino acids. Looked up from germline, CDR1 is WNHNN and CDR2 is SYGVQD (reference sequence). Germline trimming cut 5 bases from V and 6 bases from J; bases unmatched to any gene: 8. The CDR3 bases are TGCGCCAGCAGTTCGGGAGGGGCCGGCGCCGGGGAGCTGTTTTTT. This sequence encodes CASSSGGAGAGELFF.

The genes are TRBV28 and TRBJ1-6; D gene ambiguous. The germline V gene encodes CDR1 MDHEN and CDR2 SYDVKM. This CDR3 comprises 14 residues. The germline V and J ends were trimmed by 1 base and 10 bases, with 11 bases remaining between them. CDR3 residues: CASSLLNSLSPLHF. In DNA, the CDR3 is TGTGCCAGCAGTTTATTGAACTCCTTATCACCCCTCCACTTT.

In DNA form, the CDR3 reads TGCAGCGTTGCTCGGGCGAACACCGGGGAGCTGTTTTTT. It is translated as CSVARANTGELFF. V usage is TRBV29-1 and J usage is TRBJ2-2, with D uncertain. Germline CDR1 SQVTM, CDR2 ANQGSEA. This CDR3 contains 13 residues. V gave up 4 bases and J gave up 0 bases, with 6 bases separating them.

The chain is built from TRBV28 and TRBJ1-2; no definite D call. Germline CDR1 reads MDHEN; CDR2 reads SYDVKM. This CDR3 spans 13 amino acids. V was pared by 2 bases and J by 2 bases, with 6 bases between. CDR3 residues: CASSLPANYGYTF. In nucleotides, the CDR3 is TGTGCCAGCAGTTTACCAGCGAACTATGGCTACACCTTC.

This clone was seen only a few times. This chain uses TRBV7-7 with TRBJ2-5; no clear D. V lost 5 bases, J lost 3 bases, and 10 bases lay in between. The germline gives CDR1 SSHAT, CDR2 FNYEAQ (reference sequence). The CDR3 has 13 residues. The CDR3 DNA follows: TGTGCCAGCAGCCCCCCGAGCGAAGAGACCCAGTACTTC. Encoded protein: CASSPPSEETQYF. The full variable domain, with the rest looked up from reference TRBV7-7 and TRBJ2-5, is GAGVSQSPRYKVTKRGQDVTLRCDPISSHATLYWYQQALGQGPEFLTYFNYEAQPDKSGLPSDRFSAERPEGSISTLTIQRTEQRDSAMYRCASSPPSEETQYFGPGTRLLVL.

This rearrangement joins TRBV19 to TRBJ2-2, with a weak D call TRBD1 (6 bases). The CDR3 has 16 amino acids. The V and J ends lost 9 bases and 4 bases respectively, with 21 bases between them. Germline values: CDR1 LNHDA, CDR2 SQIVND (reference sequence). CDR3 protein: CASKNTGTGATGELFF. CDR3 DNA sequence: TGTGCCAGCAAGAATACAGGGACGGGTGCCACCGGGGAGCTGTTTTTT.

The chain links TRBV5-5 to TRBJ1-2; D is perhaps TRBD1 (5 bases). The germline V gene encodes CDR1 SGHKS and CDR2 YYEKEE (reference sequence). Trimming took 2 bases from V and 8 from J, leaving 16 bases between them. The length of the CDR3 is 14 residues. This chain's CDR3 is CASSLGPEGYGYTF. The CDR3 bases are TGTGCCAGCAGCTTAGGACCGGAGGGGTACGGCTACACCTTC.

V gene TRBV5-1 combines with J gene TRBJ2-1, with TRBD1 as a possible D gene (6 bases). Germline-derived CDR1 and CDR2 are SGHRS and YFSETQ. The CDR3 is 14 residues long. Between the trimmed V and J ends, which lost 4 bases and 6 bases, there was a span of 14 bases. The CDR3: CASSPGQIGNEQFF. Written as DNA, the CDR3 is TGCGCCAGCAGCCCCGGACAGATTGGCAATGAGCAGTTCTTC.